The rows below give T cell receptor beta chains drawn from one sample of a study of blood T cell repertoires in COVID-19. Sequencing was performed with immunoSEQ multiplex PCR; in TCRdb, only in-frame clones are kept and a portion is missing. The sample shows fewer than 500,000 clones, 75% to 90% of them seen only once. Sequenced sample: PBMCs or T cells enriched from blood (not recorded which). The source is a man aged 30-40 years who had recovered from COVID-19. Each CDR3 is given with its conserved first and last residue. Each record gives: CDR3 DNA, CDR3 protein, V gene, D gene, J gene, clone size. The D gene is left open where the match is weak. Clone size, where shown, is once, few, many, or a class for clones that have expanded.

TGTGCCACCAGCAACACCCCCGGAGGGGACCAGCCCCAGCATTTT,CATSNTPGGDQPQHF,TRBV15,-,TRBJ1-5,-
TGTGCCAGCAGTCCCCGATCCGGCAGGGGGACTGAAGCTTTCTTT,CASSPRSGRGTEAFF,TRBV28,TRBD1,TRBJ1-1,-
TGTGCCAGCAGCTCTCTGAGCGGGAGCACAGATACGCAGTATTTT,CASSSLSGSTDTQYF,TRBV11-1,-,TRBJ2-3,-
TGTGCCAGTAGTAAACAGGGGGTTTGGACGGGGACCCAGTACTTC,CASSKQGVWTGTQYF,TRBV19,TRBD1,TRBJ2-5,-
TGTGCCAGCAGCCAAGAAGGGACGGTAGCGGGAGTGGAGCAGTTCTTC,CASSQEGTVAGVEQFF,TRBV3-1/TRBV3-2,TRBD2,TRBJ2-1,once
TGTGCCATCAGTGACCAGACTAGCGGGAGAGCGACAGATACGCAGTATTTT,CAISDQTSGRATDTQYF,TRBV10-3,TRBD2,TRBJ2-3,once
TGTGCCAGCGGGTATCTGGGAGATGAGCAGTTCTTC,CASGYLGDEQFF,TRBV28,-,TRBJ2-1,-
TGTGCCAGCAGCTTAGCGGGAGGGGATACCGGGGAGCTGTTTTTT,CASSLAGGDTGELFF,TRBV7-7,TRBD2,TRBJ2-2,few
TGTGCCAGCAGCTTAGCGCTAGCGGGAGGGCGGAACACCGGGGAGCTGTTTTTT,CASSLALAGGRNTGELFF,TRBV11-2,TRBD2,TRBJ2-2,-
TGTGCCAGCAGTTACTCGAGGGGGCAGGGGGCAGATACGCAGTATTTT,CASSYSRGQGADTQYF,TRBV6-5,TRBD1,TRBJ2-3,few
TGCGCCAGCAGCCAATCCAACCCAGGGGGGAGGGAAAAACTGTTTTTT,CASSQSNPGGREKLFF,TRBV4-1,TRBD1,TRBJ1-4,-
TGTGCCAGCACCCCATCAGGGCTAGCGGAGTTCTTC,CASTPSGLAEFF,TRBV12-3/TRBV12-4,TRBD2,TRBJ2-1,-
TGTGCCACCAGCAGAGCTGCGTACTCCTACAATGAGCAGTTCTTC,CATSRAAYSYNEQFF,TRBV15,-,TRBJ2-1,-
TGTGCCAGCAGTTCAGGGTGGGATCAGCCCCAGCATTTT,CASSSGWDQPQHF,TRBV28,-,TRBJ1-5,-
TGTGCCAGCAGCTTAGGGGGCCGGTGGTTAACTGAAGCTTTCTTT,CASSLGGRWLTEAFF,TRBV11-1,-,TRBJ1-1,-
TGCGCCAGCAGTACTATGAGCTCTGGAAACACCATATATTTT,CASSTMSSGNTIYF,TRBV5-1,-,TRBJ1-3,-
TGTGCCAGCGGAGGGACTACGGGATCACCCCTCCACTTT,CASGGTTGSPLHF,TRBV12-3/TRBV12-4,-,TRBJ1-6,once
TGTGCCAGCAGTGGTGACGGGATCTCCTACGAGCAGTACTTC,CASSGDGISYEQYF,TRBV2,-,TRBJ2-7,-
TGTGCCTGGAGTGTAGCGGGAGCCACAGATACGCAGTATTTT,CAWSVAGATDTQYF,TRBV30,TRBD2,TRBJ2-3,-
TGTGCCAGCAGCCAAGAGCCAGGCATCTACGAAAAACTGTTTTTT,CASSQEPGIYEKLFF,TRBV14,-,TRBJ1-4,-
TGTGCCAGCTCATCGGGCGGGGCATACACCGGGGAGCTGTTTTTT,CASSSGGAYTGELFF,TRBV28,-,TRBJ2-2,-
TGTGCCAGTAGTATTCCGGGACTAGGATCTTACGAGCAGTACTTC,CASSIPGLGSYEQYF,TRBV19,TRBD2,TRBJ2-7,-
TGCGCCAGCAGCTCCGGACTAGCGGGCACAGATACGCAGTATTTT,CASSSGLAGTDTQYF,TRBV5-1,TRBD2,TRBJ2-3,-
TGCGCCAGCAGCCAATCTAGCGGGTTCCCCTACGAGCAGTACTTC,CASSQSSGFPYEQYF,TRBV4-1,TRBD2,TRBJ2-7,-
TGTGCCAGCAGCCGAACCCTGCAGGGAGGAGATACGCAGTATTTT,CASSRTLQGGDTQYF,TRBV14,-,TRBJ2-3,-
TGTGCCAGTAGCGCGCAGGGGGCTCGGAACACCGGGGAGCTGTTTTTT,CASSAQGARNTGELFF,TRBV19,TRBD1,TRBJ2-2,-
TGTGCCAGCAGTTTCTCTTCCTACGAGCAGTACTTC,CASSFSSYEQYF,TRBV28,-,TRBJ2-7,-
TGTGCCAGCAGCTTATATAATCAGCCCCAGCATTTT,CASSLYNQPQHF,TRBV7-9,-,TRBJ1-5,-
TGTGCCACCAGCAAGGAGACGGTCAGAAACACCATATATTTT,CATSKETVRNTIYF,TRBV15,-,TRBJ1-3,-
TGTGCCAGCAGCGTAGGGGGGACAGTTGGCTACAATGAGCAGTTCTTC,CASSVGGTVGYNEQFF,TRBV9,TRBD1,TRBJ2-1,-
TGTGCCAGCAGCAATAGGTACGGGGGAAAGGATGAGCAGTTCTTC,CASSNRYGGKDEQFF,TRBV7-3,-,TRBJ2-1,many
TGTGCCAGCAGCTCATTGGAATCGGGACTAGCGATGACAGATACGCAGTATTTT,CASSSLESGLAMTDTQYF,TRBV13,TRBD2,TRBJ2-3,-
TGTGCCAGATACTCTTCCACCACGGGGGGCTACACCTTC,CARYSSTTGGYTF,TRBV21-1,-,TRBJ1-2,-
TGTGCCAGCAGTCCCATGGAGGACTCACTCTACAATGAGCAGTTCTTC,CASSPMEDSLYNEQFF,TRBV28,-,TRBJ2-1,-
TGTGCCACCAGCAGAGTGACAGCCCAAGAGACCCAGTACTTC,CATSRVTAQETQYF,TRBV15,-,TRBJ2-5,-
TGTGCCAGCAGCCCGATAGCGGGAGGCACCTACGAGCAGTACTTC,CASSPIAGGTYEQYF,TRBV7-8,TRBD2,TRBJ2-7,once
TGTGCTAGTGGTTCAACCCCAACCGGGACAGGGCCTAACTATGGCTACACCTTC,CASGSTPTGTGPNYGYTF,TRBV12-5,TRBD1,TRBJ1-2,-
TGTGCCATCAGTTCCGGACTAGCGGGAGGGACCGGGGAGCTGTTTTTT,CAISSGLAGGTGELFF,TRBV10-3,TRBD2,TRBJ2-2,once
TGTGCCAGCAGCTTGGGAGGGGGTCTGGGGGAAAAACTGTTTTTT,CASSLGGGLGEKLFF,TRBV5-4,-,TRBJ1-4,-
TGTGCCAGCAGTTTAATCCCTCACCTATCCGGGACACTGGTTGGAACCGGGGAGCTGTTTTTT,CASSLIPHLSGTLVGTGELFF,TRBV27,-,TRBJ2-2,-
TGCGCCAGCAGCTTGGCGGTCACCTCCTACGAGCAGTACTTC,CASSLAVTSYEQYF,TRBV5-1,-,TRBJ2-7,-
TGCGCCAGCAGCCAAGAACTAGCGGGATCTTACAATGAGCAGTTCTTC,CASSQELAGSYNEQFF,TRBV4-1,TRBD2,TRBJ2-1,-
TGTGCCAGCAGCTATCGGGGGAGCGGATCAGAAAAACTGTTTTTT,CASSYRGSGSEKLFF,TRBV7-2,-,TRBJ1-4,-
TGTGCCGAGCGCGGACTCGGGGAGACCCAGTACTTC,CAERGLGETQYF,TRBV6-5,-,TRBJ2-5,-
TGTGCCAGCAGCCCGAGTGAAGCTAGAAATCAGCCCCAGCATTTT,CASSPSEARNQPQHF,TRBV27,-,TRBJ1-5,once
TGCGCCAGCACCGACATAGGGGTGATGGAGTTCGGGACTGAAGCTTTCTTT,CASTDIGVMEFGTEAFF,TRBV5-1,-,TRBJ1-1,-
TGTGCCACCAGTGAAACACTCAACAGAGGCTACACCTTC,CATSETLNRGYTF,TRBV24-1,-,TRBJ1-2,-
TGTGCCTGGAGTGATGAGGTGACAGGGTACACCGGGGAGCTGTTTTTT,CAWSDEVTGYTGELFF,TRBV30,TRBD1,TRBJ2-2,-
TGTGCCAGCAGCTTGGCAAGGGGCTCCTACAATGAGCAGTTCTTC,CASSLARGSYNEQFF,TRBV5-4,-,TRBJ2-1,-
TGTGCCAGCAGTTTCGCCGGGTACTATGGCTACACCTTC,CASSFAGYYGYTF,TRBV28,-,TRBJ1-2,-
TGTGCCAGCAGCTTTAGCGGGAGATCTGGCGGGGAGCTGTTTTTT,CASSFSGRSGGELFF,TRBV11-2,TRBD2,TRBJ2-2,once
TGTGCCAGCAGCTTTGGTTCGGGGGGCGCCCCATTCGACGCTTTCTTT,CASSFGSGGAPFDAFF,TRBV7-2,-,TRBJ1-1,-